The 30 T cell receptor beta chains listed next were all sequenced from one sample in a study of cytomegalovirus exposure and HLA in healthy donors. The data were produced by immunoSEQ multiplex PCR, yet TCRdb's version contains in-frame clones alone and is incomplete. Altogether 75,000 to 100,000 clones are present, about 96% being singletons, with the ten largest covering 0.78%. The sequenced material came from PBMCs. The receptors stem from a man in his late teens or twenties in good health and CMV-seronegative.

This clone was detected ten times or more. The V call is TRBV5-1, the J call TRBJ2-2; perhaps TRBD1 as D (6 bases). The germline V gene has CDR1 SGHRS and CDR2 YFSETQ. This CDR3 is 14 amino acids long. V lost 6 bases and J 1 base, leaving 10 bases between the germline ends. CDR3 nucleotide sequence: TGCGCCAGCAAGGTGACAGGGAACACCGGGGAGCTGTTTTTT. Its protein product is CASKVTGNTGELFF.

The genes are TRBV30 and TRBJ2-3; 10 bases align to TRBD1. The length of the CDR3 is 17 residues. Trimming cost V 3 bases and J 0 bases; bases outside gene matches: 9. Germline assignment: CDR1 GTSNPN and CDR2 SVGIG (reference sequence). The CDR3 sequence is CAWSTSWGQGSTDTQYF. CDR3 in DNA: TGTGCCTGGAGCACTTCGTGGGGACAGGGGAGCACAGATACGCAGTATTTT.

The gene calls are TRBV29-1 and TRBJ2-7, with D perhaps TRBD1 (6 bases). The germline V gene encodes CDR1 SQVTM and CDR2 ANQGSEA. This CDR3 spans 13 amino acids. Between the trimmed V and J ends, which lost 5 bases and 2 bases, there was a span of 13 bases. CDR3 residues: CSVRNQGTYEQYF. CDR3 nucleotide sequence: TGCAGCGTTAGAAATCAGGGGACCTACGAGCAGTACTTC.

The chain carries TRBV19 and TRBJ2-1; TRBD1 matches at 10 bases. This CDR3 is 14 amino acids long. V shed 5 bases, J shed 6 bases, and the junction held 4 bases outside the gene matches. Germline lookup yields CDR1 LNHDA and CDR2 SQIVND (reference sequence). In DNA, the CDR3 is TGTGCCAGTAGTCTCAGGACAGGGGGCAATGAGCAGTTCTTC. Translating gives CASSLRTGGNEQFF.

The chain carries TRBV9 and TRBJ1-1; D unclear. The CDR3 is 17 residues long. The germline V gene encodes CDR1 SGDLS and CDR2 YYNGEE. Between the trimmed V and J ends, which lost 3 bases and 1 base, there was a span of 19 bases. The CDR3 is CASSATGALTKNTEAFF. The CDR3 DNA reads as TGTGCCAGCAGCGCTACGGGAGCGCTGACAAAGAACACTGAAGCTTTCTTT.

This clone was detected once. This chain links TRBV6-5 with TRBJ2-7; TRBD2 matches 11 bases. Germline loops: CDR1 MNHEY, CDR2 SVGAGI. The CDR3 consists of 16 residues. The V and J ends lost 2 bases and 3 bases, in that order; junction bases with no gene match: 6. CDR3 residues: CASSYGLAGGGYEQYF. In DNA, the CDR3 is TGTGCCAGCAGTTACGGGCTAGCGGGAGGTGGCTACGAGCAGTACTTC.

The V call is TRBV5-4, the J call TRBJ2-1, with D maybe TRBD2 (7 bases). The CDR3 runs to 16 residues. The V and J ends lost 4 bases and 4 bases respectively, with 18 bases between them. The V gene's germline CDR1 is SGHNT and CDR2 YYREEE (reference sequence). For the CDR3, the DNA is TGTGCCAGCAGCAATGGGGGGGGGACAACTTACAATGAGCAGTTCTTC. It is translated as CASSNGGGTTYNEQFF.

The chain joins TRBV19 to TRBJ2-2; the D gene is possibly TRBD1 (7 bases). The CDR3 is made up of 14 amino acids. Germline assignment: CDR1 LNHDA and CDR2 SQIVND (reference sequence). V was cut by 7 bases and J by 6 bases, with 15 bases left in between. For the CDR3, the DNA is TGTGCCAGTAAGGCCAGGGGGGACTCCGGGGAGCTGTTTTTT. Protein: CASKARGDSGELFF.

The J gene is TRBJ1-1, the V gene TRBV11-3; D might be TRBD1 (5 bases). The CDR3 sequence is 15 residues long. V lost 1 base and J lost 6, with 15 bases in between. The germline gives CDR1 SGHNT, CDR2 YENEEA. The CDR3: CASSLASSGDPEAFF. The CDR3 region has the DNA TGTGCCAGCAGCTTAGCATCTTCGGGGGATCCTGAAGCTTTCTTT.

J is TRBJ2-7 and V is TRBV21-1; the table's D call of TRBD2 was not tested on the DNA. TRBV21-1 is a documented pseudogene. CDR3 size: 16 residues. Here the CDR3 DNA reads TGTGCCAGCAGCAAAGTTGGAGAGGCTCTTGTCTACGAGCAGTACGTC. Translation gives CASSKVGEALVYEQYV.

The V call is TRBV27, the J call TRBJ1-1, with D possibly matching TRBD1 (6 bases). Germline values: CDR1 MNHEY, CDR2 SMNVEV (reference sequence). Trimming stripped 3 bases from V and 3 bases from J, with 11 bases between. The CDR3 has 14 amino acids. CDR3 in amino acids: CASSFQGTYTEAFF. The CDR3, as DNA: TGTGCCAGCAGTTTCCAGGGGACCTACACTGAAGCTTTCTTT.

V gene TRBV6-6 combines with J gene TRBJ1-1; D is unclear. Germline V gene data show CDR1 as MNHNY and CDR2 as SVGAGI (reference sequence). This CDR3 has 13 amino acids. The V and J ends lost 2 bases and 5 bases respectively, with 9 bases between them. This CDR3 is CASSYEEPTEAFF. The CDR3 nucleotides are TGTGCCAGCAGTTACGAAGAGCCGACTGAAGCTTTCTTT.

The V gene is TRBV9, the J gene TRBJ2-2; 9 bases line up with TRBD2. This CDR3 contains 16 residues. The trim removed 0 bases at V and 6 bases at J, leaving 6 bases unmatched. Germline CDR1 is SGDLS and CDR2 is YYNGEE. The chain's CDR3 is CASSVVSSGRSGELFF. The CDR3 DNA follows: TGTGCCAGCAGCGTAGTTTCGAGCGGGAGGTCCGGGGAGCTGTTTTTT.

The count of this clone is one. The chain has TRBV19 and TRBJ1-5, with D possibly matching TRBD1 (6 bases). Germline V gene sequence: CDR1 LNHDA, CDR2 SQIVND (reference sequence). The CDR3 contains 14 residues. V lost 3 bases to trimming and J lost 7 bases, with 13 bases between them. CDR3 residues: CASSIPGTNQPQHF. The CDR3 region has the DNA TGTGCCAGTAGTATTCCAGGGACAAACCAGCCCCAGCATTTT.

CDR3 loop: CASSARGTNTGELFF. The CDR3 nucleotides read TGTGCCAGCAGCGCTCGGGGGACGAACACCGGGGAGCTGTTTTTT. The V call is TRBV11-2, the J call TRBJ2-2, with D perhaps TRBD2 (6 bases). CDR1 is SGHAT, CDR2 FQNNGV, per germline. Trimming left V 5 bases short and J 0 bases short, with 10 bases between. This CDR3 contains 15 residues.

CDR3: CASSLGGRTSWNDQETQYF. CDR3 bases: TGTGCCAGCAGCTTAGGGGGCAGGACATCATGGAATGACCAAGAGACCCAGTACTTC. The gene calls are TRBV13 and TRBJ2-5; a weak D match, TRBD1 (5 bases). Trimming pared 0 bases from V and 0 bases from J, leaving 20 bases between. Germline V gene lookup returns CDR1 PRHDT and CDR2 FYEKMQ (reference sequence). The CDR3 length is 19 residues.

V is TRBV6-6 and J is TRBJ1-5, with a weak D call TRBD1 (5 bases). The CDR3 loop spans 14 amino acids. The germline V gene encodes CDR1 MNHNY and CDR2 SVGAGI (reference sequence). Trimming removed 3 bases at V and 7 bases at J, with 13 bases between. The CDR3 coding sequence is TGTGCCAGCAGTTATGGGGTAGGGGAACAGCCCCAGCATTTT. Encoded protein: CASSYGVGEQPQHF.

The V gene is TRBV28, the J gene TRBJ2-1; maybe TRBD2 (6 bases). Germline CDR1 and CDR2: MDHEN and SYDVKM. The CDR3 has 16 amino acids. V shed 6 bases and J shed 7 bases, with 22 bases lying between them. The CDR3 loop is CASSSAGRDGRNEQFF. As DNA, the CDR3 is TGTGCCAGCAGCTCCGCGGGACGGGACGGTCGAAATGAGCAGTTCTTC.

CDR3 sequence: CAWSVGAATNEKLFF. The CDR3 nucleotides are TGTGCCTGGAGTGTAGGGGCAGCAACTAATGAAAAACTGTTTTTT. The genes are TRBV30 and TRBJ1-4; D is possibly TRBD1 (5 bases). V lost 0 bases and J lost 0, with 8 bases in between. Germline values: CDR1 GTSNPN, CDR2 SVGIG (reference sequence). The CDR3 length is 15 residues.

This chain connects TRBV4-1 to TRBJ2-3; D remains unclear. The ends were cut back, 1 base at V and 1 base at J, with 9 bases in the middle. From germline, CDR1 is MGHRA and CDR2 YSYEKL. The CDR3 runs 15 residues. CDR3 sequence: CASSQAGMGTDTQYF. For the CDR3, the DNA is TGCGCCAGCAGCCAAGCAGGCATGGGCACAGATACGCAGTATTTT.

This chain links TRBV7-9 with TRBJ1-2; 8 bases map to TRBD1. With V trimmed by 3 bases and J by 4 bases, 4 bases remained unmatched. The CDR3 sequence is 14 residues long. From germline, CDR1 is SEHNR and CDR2 FQNEAQ (reference sequence). CDR3 protein: CASSFAGGTYGYTF. The DNA of the CDR3 is TGTGCCAGCAGCTTTGCAGGGGGCACCTATGGCTACACCTTC.

This clone has just one count. The CDR3 sequence is CASRLVVGRGRTKNIQYF. The CDR3 nucleotides are TGTGCAAGTCGCTTAGTAGTAGGTAGGGGGCGAACCAAAAACATTCAGTACTTC. The chain employs TRBV12-2 and TRBJ2-4; the table's D call TRBD1 went unverified against the DNA. TRBV12-2 is a pseudogene segment. This CDR3 region has 18 residues.

The V gene is TRBV13, the J gene TRBJ2-3, with 12 bases fitting TRBD2. V trimming: 5 bases; J trimming: 6 bases; junction bases outside the gene matches: 9. Germline V gives CDR1 PRHDT, CDR2 FYEKMQ (reference sequence). This CDR3 contains 16 residues. The chain's CDR3 is CASSNPSGGDGDTQYF. The CDR3 DNA reads as TGTGCCAGCAGCAACCCTAGCGGGGGGGACGGGGATACGCAGTATTTT.

The CDR3: CASSVEAGRYNEQFF. CDR3 nucleotides: TGTGCCAGCAGCGTAGAAGCGGGGAGGTACAATGAGCAGTTCTTC. The rearrangement links TRBV9 to TRBJ2-1; 7 nucleotides agree with TRBD2. The CDR3 totals 15 residues. V trimming: 0 bases; J trimming: 4 bases; junction bases outside the gene matches: 4. Germline V CDR1 and CDR2: SGDLS, YYNGEE.

The V and J genes are TRBV5-8 and TRBJ1-1; 7 nucleotides line up with TRBD1. The CDR3 extends over 12 amino acids. Germline CDR1 SGHTS, CDR2 YDEGEE. Trimming cost V 5 bases and J 6 bases; bases outside gene matches: 4. The CDR3: CASRDRPPEAFF. The CDR3 DNA is TGTGCCAGCAGGGACAGGCCCCCTGAAGCTTTCTTT. The whole variable domain, remainder taken from reference TRBV5-8 and TRBJ1-1, is EAGVTQSPTHLIKTRGQQATLRCSPISGHTSVYWYQQALGLGLQFLLWYDEGEERNRGNFPPRFSGRQFPNYSSELNVNALELEDSALYLCASRDRPPEAFFGQGTRLTVV.

This sequence joins TRBV2 and TRBJ2-1, with D perhaps matching TRBD1 (5 bases). Germline CDR1 and CDR2: SNHLY and FYNNEI. The CDR3 sequence is 17 residues long. With 3 bases removed from V and 4 bases from J, the gap between germline ends came to 19 bases. CDR3 amino acids: CASSDRLGPTGYNEQFF. The CDR3 nucleotides read TGTGCCAGCAGTGATCGTCTGGGGCCCACCGGTTACAATGAGCAGTTCTTC.

This clone has just one count. The chain links TRBV19 to TRBJ1-1; D remains ambiguous. Germline CDR1 LNHDA, CDR2 SQIVND (reference sequence). There are 13 residues in the CDR3. V shed 6 bases and J shed 0 bases, with 8 bases lying between them. The CDR3 DNA follows: TGTGCCAGTAGGAGGCGGCTGAACACTGAAGCTTTCTTT. Translating gives CASRRRLNTEAFF.

The sample holds one count of this clone. This chain connects TRBV5-1 to TRBJ1-2; no reliable D call. Germline values: CDR1 SGHRS, CDR2 YFSETQ. The CDR3 spans 15 residues. The V and J ends lost 0 bases and 4 bases respectively, with 13 bases between them. The CDR3 DNA sequence: TGCGCCAGCAGCTTGGATTTAGGTGAGGTCTATGGCTACACCTTC. Amino acids: CASSLDLGEVYGYTF.

V usage is TRBV19 and J usage is TRBJ2-2; 7 bases are shared with TRBD1. The CDR3 extends over 18 amino acids. In germline, CDR1 is LNHDA, CDR2 SQIVND (reference sequence). Trimming took 9 bases from V and 1 from J; bases not matched to a gene: 17. The CDR3 region is CASIKQGSTTLNTGELFF. The CDR3 DNA sequence: TGTGCCAGCATTAAACAGGGGTCCACGACCCTGAACACCGGGGAGCTGTTTTTT.

The chain carries TRBV7-2 and TRBJ2-7; the D gene is possibly TRBD1 (6 bases). CDR1 and CDR2 (germline): SGHTA, FQGNSA. The CDR3 is 14 amino acids. Trimming removed 5 bases at V and 2 bases at J, with 13 bases between. CDR3 loop: CASSPGQKTYEQYV. CDR3 coding DNA: TGTGCCAGCAGCCCCGGACAGAAAACCTACGAGCAGTACGTC.